This TCR beta chain was sequenced in a study of blood T cell repertoires in COVID-19 (dated by TCRdb to about 2020). General notes on the study: Samples covering the acute and convalescent phases of COVID-19 were provided by collaborators in the United States, Italy and Spain. The material from the prospective study consisted of cDNA or gDNA derived from T cells, B-cell-depleted T cells, or PBMCs. The dataset comprised deeply sampled blood TCRbeta repertoires from subjects exposed to, actively infected with, or recovered from COVID-19. The repertoires were made available in a free public database intended to serve as a resource for research on the immune response to SARS-CoV-2. Samples were obtained from the ongoing ImmuneRACE study (first 160 participants) and from 1,000 to 1,500 subjects provided by 6 global collaborators. The sample metadata nearly always contained a de-identified subject ID, COVID-19 status, age in years and sex. Where available, HLA class I and class II types were obtained from metadata supplied by the sample provider rather than from assay-based typing. Here is what the overall study found, with its caveats: The quantity of clinical and demographic metadata differed by source and by participant and was supplied without curation.

Each collaborating institution followed its own protocols to collect whole blood in K2EDTA tubes. For TCRbeta analysis, collaborators shipped samples in one of three forms: frozen whole blood, isolated PBMCs, or DNA extracted from either of those sample types. TCRbeta CDR3 regions were amplified from genomic DNA using the immunoSEQ Assay, a bias-controlled multiplex PCR. Under the source paper's analysis protocol: The number of nucleated cells in each sample was estimated by amplification of reference gene primers within the assay. Sequence reads were collapsed and filtered to measure the absolute abundance of every unique TCRbeta CDR3 rearrangement. For each sample, productive Simpson clonality was calculated as the square root of Simpson's diversity index across productive rearrangements. The source is immuneACCESS, and TCRdb retained only in-frame sequences with V and J called. Part of the clones is not carried over; for the studies checked, unresolved V genes explain less than half of this, and the remainder is unexplained. The DNA gave D and trimming, while V, J and clone size come from that table. For this sample the table gives 100,000 to 150,000 clones, of which 75% to 90% were detected only once. About 27% of the sample lies in the top ten.

In the case of this clone: There is no known antigen for this receptor. Base qualities were left out, and no much larger clone turns up one base away.

The CDR3 runs 15 residues from the cysteine to the phenylalanine. Of the read, only the CDR3 DNA is kept; its 45 bases are in frame from base 1. Taken from the germline V gene (reference sequence), the CDR1 and CDR2 loops are MNHEY and SMNVEV. A distance of 12 bases separates the germline ends of V and J, which lose 4 bases and 2 bases respectively. The sample comprised peripheral blood. This sequence originates from a man aged 70-80 years with active or convalescent COVID-19. The rearrangement combines TRBV27 with TRBJ1-5, with TRBD1 perhaps the D gene, on 6 matching bases. DNA sequence: TGTGCCAGCAGTTCGGGGGGCCTGGGCAATCAGCCCCAGCATTTT. It translates as CASSSGGLGNQPQHF.